This T cell receptor beta chain was captured by sequencing in a study of blood T cell repertoires in COVID-19. Study context: COVID-19 samples from acute and convalescent phases originated in the United States, Italy and Spain. PBMCs, B-cell-depleted T cells, or T cells were the source of the cDNA or gDNA that made up the material.

There are 17 residues in the CDR3. CDR1 is SGHTA and CDR2 is FQGNSA in the germline V gene. V lost 3 bases, J lost 0 bases, and 15 bases lay in between. Original processing methods: For nucleated cells, counts were estimated from reference gene primer amplification. Method: immunoSEQ multiplex PCR; TCRdb's copy keeps in-frame clones and lacks some. That table supplies the V and J calls and clone size; D and trimming were determined from the DNA. The table has roughly 120,000 clones, roughly 88% seen once. The rearrangement uses TRBV7-2 and TRBJ1-5; D possibly corresponds to TRBD1 (6 bases). The origin of this receptor is a woman between 70 and 85 years old who had recovered from COVID-19. Source material: peripheral blood. The DNA for the CDR3 is TGTGCCAGCAGCTTTTTTAGGGGGGGATATAGCAATCAGCCCCAGCATTTT. Its protein product is CASSFFRGGYSNQPQHF.